Listed here are 25 T cell receptor beta chains from one sample, sequenced in a study of early T cells in non-severe SARS-CoV-2 infection. TCRdb itself ran the 5' RACE reads through MiXCR, one entry per CDR3 protein. The data hold tens of thousands of distinct CDR3 sequences, with around 6.8% observed a single time. The specimen sequenced was whole blood. The origin of the receptors is an adult who was a healthcare worker with PCR-confirmed SARS-CoV-2 infection or an uninfected control (not recorded which).

The chain employs TRBV7-9 and TRBJ1-5; D gene ambiguous. Germline values: CDR1 SEHNR, CDR2 FQNEAQ (reference sequence). Trimming removed 1 base at V and 5 bases at J, with 6 bases between. This CDR3 spans 13 amino acids. The CDR3 region has the DNA TGTGCCAGCAGCTTAGAACAGCATCAGCCCCAGCATTTT. Translating it yields CASSLEQHQPQHF. The whole variable domain, filled in from reference TRBV7-9 and TRBJ1-5, reads DTGVSQNPRHKITKRGQNVTFRCDPISEHNRLYWYRQTLGQGPEFLTYFQNEAQLEKSRLLSDRFSAERPKGSFSTLEIQRTEQGDSAMYLCASSLEQHQPQHFGDGTRLSIL.

The genes are TRBV7-9 and TRBJ2-7; 9 bases line up with TRBD1. The CDR3 spans 14 residues. CDR1 is SEHNR and CDR2 is FQNEAQ in the germline V gene (reference sequence). With 6 bases clipped from V and 6 bases from J, the junction kept 9 bases outside the gene matches. CDR3 bases: TGTGCCAGCAGTTACGGACAGGGGCGCGGCGAGCAGTACTTC. This gives the protein CASSYGQGRGEQYF.

This clonotype was seen ten or more times. The chain is built from TRBV19 and TRBJ2-1, with 7 bases aligning to TRBD1. With V trimmed by 6 bases and J by 0 bases, 8 bases remained unmatched. Germline V gene sequence: CDR1 LNHDA, CDR2 SQIVND (reference sequence). The CDR3 loop spans 16 amino acids. This CDR3 is CASSPGGSSSYNEQFF. Here the CDR3 DNA reads TGTGCCAGTAGCCCAGGGGGTTCCAGCTCCTACAATGAGCAGTTCTTC.

Only a few counts were recorded for this clonotype. CDR3 nucleotides: TGTGCCAGCAGTCCACCGTTACGGGGTTTGAACACTGAAGCTTTCTTT. As protein: CASSPPLRGLNTEAFF. The chain carries TRBV27 and TRBJ1-1; no firm D call. This CDR3 contains 16 residues. V was pared by 5 bases and J by 0 bases, with 16 bases between. Germline V lookup: CDR1 MNHEY, CDR2 SMNVEV (reference sequence).

There are many counts of this clonotype. CDR3 in amino acids: CASSRSNEETQYF. In DNA, the CDR3 is TGTGCCAGCAGTAGGTCAAATGAAGAGACCCAGTACTTC. The rearrangement uses TRBV5-4 and TRBJ2-5, with D hard to call. The CDR3 is 13 amino acids. Between the trimmed V and J ends, which lost 5 bases and 3 bases, there was a span of 11 bases. Germline assignment: CDR1 SGHNT and CDR2 YYREEE (reference sequence).

The chain employs TRBV6-1 and TRBJ2-2; TRBD1 matches at 8 bases. The germline CDR1 and CDR2 sequences are MNHNS and SASEGT. The V and J ends lost 7 bases and 1 base, in that order; junction bases with no gene match: 5. CDR3 size: 15 residues. The CDR3 DNA sequence: TGTGCCAGCAAAGCCGGGACAGGGAACACCGGGGAGCTGTTTTTT. It is translated as CASKAGTGNTGELFF.

This clonotype has more than one count but fewer than ten. V gene TRBV11-3 combines with J gene TRBJ1-5; D gene uncertain. CDR3 length: 15 residues. V dropped 3 bases and J dropped 0 bases, with 9 bases sitting between them. The germline CDR1 and CDR2 sequences are SGHNT and YENEEA. CDR3 bases: TGTGCCAGCAGCTTTTATCTGTGTAGCAATCAGCCCCAGCATTTT. Translated, it gives CASSFYLCSNQPQHF.

The chain links TRBV4-1 to TRBJ1-1; D gene ambiguous. From germline, CDR1 is MGHRA and CDR2 YSYEKL. The CDR3 totals 13 residues. Trimming took off 2 bases at V and 2 bases at J, with 6 bases between the two ends. DNA for the CDR3: TGCGCCAGCAGCCAACCAGTCAACACTGAAGCTTTCTTT. It is translated as CASSQPVNTEAFF.

This clonotype qualifies as medium-sized (0.01 to 0.1%). This chain uses TRBV14 with TRBJ1-4; D remains ambiguous. V dropped 0 bases and J dropped 5 bases, with 10 bases sitting between them. From germline, CDR1 is SGHDN and CDR2 FVKESK. This CDR3 comprises 15 residues. CDR3 region: CASSQDLVTNEKLFF. Written as DNA, the CDR3 is TGTGCCAGCAGCCAAGATCTGGTGACCAATGAAAAACTGTTTTTT.

This clonotype was counted at least ten times. The V and J genes are TRBV20-1 and TRBJ1-5; maybe TRBD1 (5 bases). The V end lost 2 bases, the J end lost 6 bases, and 23 bases lay between the germline ends. Germline CDR1 is DFQATT and CDR2 is SNEGSKA (reference sequence). The CDR3 totals 17 residues. The CDR3: CSARNFEGQAGGQPQHF. DNA of the CDR3: TGCAGTGCTAGAAACTTCGAGGGGCAGGCGGGAGGTCAGCCCCAGCATTTT.

The chain carries TRBV29-1 and TRBJ2-5; D might be TRBD2 (5 bases). The germline V and J ends were trimmed by 8 bases and 0 bases, with 16 bases remaining between them. The CDR3 spans 14 residues. In germline, CDR1 is SQVTM, CDR2 ANQGSEA. The CDR3 reads CSFSHDYYQETQYF. CDR3 bases: TGCAGCTTCTCCCATGACTATTACCAAGAGACCCAGTACTTC.

In the case of this clonotype: One end of the junction does not line up with germline, which may come from a read error. V usage is TRBV6-2 or TRBV6-3 and J usage is TRBJ2-7, with D possibly TRBD2 on 5 matching bases. This CDR3 contains 16 residues. The germline V gene has CDR1 MNHEY and CDR2 SVGEGT. The CDR3 region is CASTYPTGGGVSEQYF. The DNA for the CDR3 is TGTGCCAGCACTTACCCCACCGGCGGAGGTGTTTCCGAGCAGTACTTC.

This clonotype was picked up a small number of times. The gene calls are TRBV6-1 and TRBJ2-7; a weak D match, TRBD2 (6 bases). The CDR3 has 15 amino acids. V was shortened by 1 base and J by 0 bases, with 10 bases between the two germline ends. The V gene's germline CDR1 is MNHNS and CDR2 SASEGT. CDR3 in amino acids: CASSEEAGSSYEQYF. In DNA, the CDR3 is TGTGCCAGCAGTGAAGAGGCGGGGAGCTCCTACGAGCAGTACTTC.

This clonotype was picked up a small number of times. The CDR3 spells CASSPPGLGGIVYEQYF. The DNA for the CDR3 is TGTGCCAGCTCACCACCGGGTCTTGGGGGAATTGTCTACGAGCAGTACTTC. V gene TRBV18 combines with J gene TRBJ2-7; D may correspond to TRBD1 or TRBD2 (5 bases each). Trimming took off 0 bases at V and 3 bases at J, with 18 bases between the two ends. Germline V lookup: CDR1 KGHSH, CDR2 LQKENI. This CDR3 is built from 17 residues.

The chain combines TRBV12-3 or TRBV12-4 with TRBJ1-1, with a possible D match to TRBD1 (6 bases). V was pared by 7 bases and J by 5 bases, with 14 bases between. CDR3 size: 13 residues. The CDR3 nucleotides are TGTGCCAGCACCGTGACAGGAAGAACTGAAGCTTTCTTT. Amino acids: CASTVTGRTEAFF.

At least ten counts were recorded for this clonotype. V usage is TRBV29-1 and J usage is TRBJ2-2; D is ambiguous. V was cut by 7 bases and J by 2 bases, with 8 bases left in between. This CDR3 spans 12 amino acids. Germline assignment: CDR1 SQVTM and CDR2 ANQGSEA. In nucleotides, the CDR3 is TGCAGCGCTTCTTTAAACACCGGGGAGCTGTTTTTT. As protein: CSASLNTGELFF.

Many counts were recorded for this clonotype. V usage is TRBV7-8 and J usage is TRBJ2-2; D call uncertain. This CDR3 has 18 residues. Per germline, CDR1 SGHVS and CDR2 FQNEAQ. Deletions cut 2 bases from V and 4 bases from J, with 20 bases between. CDR3 sequence reads: CASSLPTAVARRTGELFF. The CDR3 coding sequence is TGTGCCAGCAGCTTACCGACCGCGGTGGCTAGACGCACCGGGGAGCTGTTTTTT.

This clonotype has a count of ten or more. V and J are TRBV3-1 and TRBJ2-1; possibly TRBD1 for D (6 bases). This CDR3 is built from 15 residues. Trimming shortened V by 0 bases and J by 6 bases, and 12 bases separated the two germline ends. CDR1 LGHDT and CDR2 YNNKEL come from the germline V gene (reference sequence). The CDR3 DNA reads as TGTGCCAGCAGCCAAGATCAGGTACAGGGCAATGAGCAGTTCTTC. Translating it yields CASSQDQVQGNEQFF.

This clonotype was detected a few times. V and J are TRBV20-1 and TRBJ2-5, with 9 bases fitting TRBD2. This CDR3 has 15 residues. V gave up 6 bases and J gave up 5 bases; unmatched junction bases: 13. Germline V gene data show CDR1 as DFQATT and CDR2 as SNEGSKA (reference sequence). As DNA, the CDR3 is TGCAGTGCCGAAAACGGGCTAGCGGGGCTTGAGACCCAGTACTTC. Translating gives CSAENGLAGLETQYF.

Comments on this clonotype: This clone may be a read error of a much larger clone one base away. The chain combines TRBV5-1 with TRBJ2-1; D call uncertain. Looked up from germline, CDR1 is SGHRS and CDR2 is YFSETQ. The CDR3 totals 15 residues. The CDR3 coding sequence is TGCGTCAGCAGCCCGACACCTAACTCCTACAATGAGCAGTTCTTC. Translating it yields CVSSPTPNSYNEQFF. Variable domain in full (rest from reference TRBV5-1 and TRBJ2-1): KAGVTQTPRYLIKTRGQQVTLSCSPISGHRSVSWYQQTPGQGLQFLFEYFSETQRNKGNFPGRFSGRQFSNSRSEMNVSTLELGDSALYLCVSSPTPNSYNEQFFGPGTRLTVL.

This clonotype was found many times. This sequence joins TRBV7-2 and TRBJ2-7, with a weak D call TRBD1 (6 bases). The CDR3 has 14 residues. V was pared by 1 base and J by 4 bases, with 11 bases between. In germline, CDR1 is SGHTA, CDR2 FQGNSA. For the CDR3, the DNA is TGTGCCAGCAGCTTAGACAGGGTTTCGTACGAGCAGTACTTC. Translation: CASSLDRVSYEQYF.

This clonotype was counted only a few times. The chain is built from TRBV7-9 and TRBJ1-2; D is ambiguous. The germline CDR1 and CDR2 sequences are SEHNR and FQNEAQ (reference sequence). The CDR3 loop spans 16 amino acids. V lost 4 bases and J 1 base, leaving 16 bases between the germline ends. The CDR3 sequence: CASSSSLTRDNYGYTF. The CDR3 DNA sequence: TGTGCCAGCAGCTCCTCCCTGACACGCGATAACTATGGCTACACCTTC.

This clonotype was observed at least ten times. This rearrangement joins TRBV18 to TRBJ1-5; D gene uncertain. The ends were cut back, 1 base at V and 5 bases at J, with 6 bases in the middle. The CDR3 runs 13 residues. Germline assignment: CDR1 KGHSH and CDR2 LQKENI. In DNA form, the CDR3 reads TGTGCCAGCTCACCACTTTCAGATCAGCCCCAGCATTTT. It yields the protein CASSPLSDQPQHF.

This clonotype was found many times. V usage is TRBV7-3 and J usage is TRBJ1-1; no clear D gene. The germline CDR1 and CDR2 sequences are SGHTA and FQGTGA. Trimming pared 2 bases from V and 1 base from J, leaving 5 bases between. The CDR3 is made up of 13 amino acids. The CDR3: CASSLYGNTEAFF. CDR3 coding DNA: TGTGCCAGCAGCTTATATGGGAACACTGAAGCTTTCTTT.

This clonotype was counted many times. The chain couples TRBV20-1 to TRBJ2-4; perhaps TRBD2 as D (6 bases). Germline V gene sequence: CDR1 DFQATT, CDR2 SNEGSKA (reference sequence). The CDR3 runs 15 residues. The germline V and J ends were trimmed by 2 bases and 3 bases, with 14 bases remaining between them. The CDR3 is CSARTLGEVKNIQYF. The CDR3 DNA is TGCAGTGCTAGAACGCTCGGGGAGGTCAAAAACATTCAGTACTTC.